Each of the 24 T cell receptor beta chains below was sequenced from the same sample in a study of blood T cell repertoires in COVID-19. Only in-frame clones appear in the TCRdb table, and some are missing; sequencing was by immunoSEQ multiplex PCR. The data hold about 280,000 clones, with 87% observed a single time. Sequencing was done on a sample of peripheral blood. The source of these receptors is a woman between 50 and 59 years old who had recovered from COVID-19.

The rearrangement joins TRBV5-4 to TRBJ2-3, with TRBD1 matching over 7 bases. Germline values: CDR1 SGHNT, CDR2 YYREEE (reference sequence). This CDR3 spans 16 amino acids. V dropped 4 bases and J dropped 5; count of bases not matched to a gene: 13. CDR3 in amino acids: CASSKPGTVELDTQYF. The CDR3 nucleotides are TGTGCCAGCAGCAAACCCGGGACAGTAGAATTAGATACGCAGTATTTT.

V and J are TRBV5-4 and TRBJ1-2; weak D call: TRBD1 (5 bases). This CDR3 is built from 13 residues. CDR1 is SGHNT, CDR2 YYREEE, per germline (reference sequence). Trimming took 3 bases from V and 7 from J, leaving 13 bases between them. The CDR3 bases are TGTGCCAGCAGCTCGTGGGGCGGGGGTGGCTACACCTTC. Protein: CASSSWGGGGYTF.

The rearrangement uses TRBV7-2 and TRBJ2-1, with D possibly TRBD2 on 6 matching bases. V was trimmed by 6 bases and J by 8 bases, leaving 17 bases between them. CDR1 SGHTA and CDR2 FQGNSA come from the germline V gene. The CDR3 loop spans 14 amino acids. The CDR3 DNA reads as TGTGCCAGCAGACGACTAGTTGGTTTGGATGAGCAGTTCTTC. Translation: CASRRLVGLDEQFF.

The chain employs TRBV28 and TRBJ2-1, with D possibly TRBD2 on 6 matching bases. This CDR3 spans 14 amino acids. Looked up from germline, CDR1 is MDHEN and CDR2 is SYDVKM. V lost 4 bases and J 0 bases, leaving 7 bases between the germline ends. The CDR3 sequence is CASSWRGSYNEQFF. The CDR3 coding sequence is TGTGCCAGCAGTTGGAGGGGCTCCTACAATGAGCAGTTCTTC.

This clone was seen a single time. J is TRBJ2-1 and V is TRBV6-5; 10 positions match TRBD2. J lost 5 bases, V lost 2 bases, and 6 bases had no gene match. Germline lookup yields CDR1 MNHEY and CDR2 SVGAGI. The CDR3 covers 16 residues. The CDR3 DNA sequence: TGTGCCAGCAGTTACAGGACTAGCGGTATAAACAATGAGCAGTTCTTC. It encodes CASSYRTSGINNEQFF.

The rearrangement uses TRBV25-1 and TRBJ2-1; maybe TRBD1 (5 bases). The CDR3 spans 16 residues. V lost 2 bases to trimming and J lost 3 bases, with 14 bases between them. CDR1 is MGHDK and CDR2 is SYGVNS in the germline V gene. The CDR3 sequence: CASSESQAGLYNEQFF. The CDR3 region has the DNA TGTGCCAGCAGTGAAAGTCAGGCAGGGCTCTACAATGAGCAGTTCTTC.

V usage is TRBV27 and J usage is TRBJ1-1; tentative D call: TRBD1 (5 bases). Between the trimmed V and J ends, which lost 8 bases and 3 bases, there was a span of 16 bases. This CDR3 is built from 14 residues. Germline V CDR1 and CDR2: MNHEY, SMNVEV (reference sequence). Here the CDR3 DNA reads TGTGCCAGCTCCTGGGGGACGGGAGACACTGAAGCTTTCTTT. Protein: CASSWGTGDTEAFF.

The rearrangement joins TRBV7-2 to TRBJ2-7; TRBD2 agrees at 7 bases. The CDR3 runs 15 residues. V shed 3 bases, J shed 0 bases, and the junction held 5 bases outside the gene matches. Per germline, CDR1 SGHTA and CDR2 FQGNSA. CDR3 region: CASSFRSGASYEQYF. In DNA form, the CDR3 reads TGTGCCAGCAGCTTTAGGAGCGGGGCCTCCTACGAGCAGTACTTC.

V usage is TRBV4-1 and J usage is TRBJ1-1; no reliable D call. V was cut by 0 bases and J by 0 bases, with 11 bases left in between. The CDR3 contains 16 residues. The V gene's germline CDR1 is MGHRA and CDR2 YSYEKL. CDR3 loop: CASSQELVLLNTEAFF. For the CDR3, the DNA is TGCGCCAGCAGCCAAGAATTGGTACTGCTGAACACTGAAGCTTTCTTT.

V and J are TRBV5-5 and TRBJ1-1; no definite D call. The V end lost 0 bases, the J end lost 2 bases, and 8 bases lay between the germline ends. This CDR3 has 14 residues. Germline CDR1 SGHKS, CDR2 YYEKEE (reference sequence). The CDR3 sequence is CASSLGQVNTEAFF. For the CDR3, the DNA is TGTGCCAGCAGCTTGGGCCAGGTAAACACTGAAGCTTTCTTT. Variable domain in full (rest from reference TRBV5-5 and TRBJ1-1): DAGVTQSPTHLIKTRGQQVTLRCSPISGHKSVSWYQQVLGQGPQFIFQYYEKEERGRGNFPDRFSARQFPNYSSELNVNALLLGDSALYLCASSLGQVNTEAFFGQGTRLTVV.

The chain couples TRBV7-9 to TRBJ2-1, with 13 bases matching TRBD2. Germline-derived CDR1 and CDR2 are SEHNR and FQNEAQ (reference sequence). After removal of 3 bases from V and 10 bases from J, the junction contained 6 bases not matched to a gene. The CDR3 is 15 amino acids. CDR3 bases: TGTGCCAGCAGCTTTACTAGCGGGAGGGTTGACGAGCAGTTCTTC. Encoded protein: CASSFTSGRVDEQFF. Looking up the rest from reference TRBV7-9 and TRBJ2-1 gives the full variable domain: DTGVSQNPRHKITKRGQNVTFRCDPISEHNRLYWYRQTLGQGPEFLTYFQNEAQLEKSRLLSDRFSAERPKGSFSTLEIQRTEQGDSAMYLCASSFTSGRVDEQFFGPGTRLTVL.

The chain couples TRBV13 to TRBJ2-5; no reliable D call. Trimming cost V 5 bases and J 3 bases, with 10 bases left between them. This CDR3 has 13 residues. Germline V gene data show CDR1 as PRHDT and CDR2 as FYEKMQ (reference sequence). The CDR3 sequence: CASSLRVEETQYF. CDR3 nucleotides: TGTGCCAGCAGCCTCCGGGTAGAAGAGACCCAGTACTTC.

The rearrangement joins TRBV5-4 to TRBJ2-3; 8 bases match TRBD2. CDR3 length: 15 amino acids. V was clipped by 3 bases and J by 2 bases; unmatched bases: 5. CDR1 is SGHNT, CDR2 YYREEE, per germline (reference sequence). In DNA form, the CDR3 reads TGTGCCAGCAGCTCGGGACTAGGAACCACAGATACGCAGTATTTT. This codes for CASSSGLGTTDTQYF. Variable domain in full (rest from reference TRBV5-4 and TRBJ2-3): ETGVTQSPTHLIKTRGQQVTLRCSSQSGHNTVSWYQQALGQGPQFIFQYYREEENGRGNFPPRFSGLQFPNYSSELNVNALELDDSALYLCASSSGLGTTDTQYFGPGTRLTVL.

The table lists this clone with a count of one. The rearrangement links TRBV4-2 to TRBJ2-7; 8 bases fit TRBD1. This CDR3 has 15 residues. CDR1 is LGHNA and CDR2 is YNFKEQ in the germline V gene. Trimming took 4 bases from V and 5 from J; bases not matched to a gene: 10. DNA of the CDR3: TGTGCCAGCAGCCCTCCGACAGGGGAATTCCACGAGCAGTACTTC. As protein: CASSPPTGEFHEQYF.

The gene calls are TRBV5-4 and TRBJ2-6; D gene ambiguous. Trimming took 4 bases from V and 2 from J, leaving 7 bases between them. The CDR3 contains 14 residues. Germline V gives CDR1 SGHNT, CDR2 YYREEE (reference sequence). This chain's CDR3 is CASSPEPGANVLTF. Written as DNA, the CDR3 is TGTGCCAGCAGCCCCGAGCCTGGGGCCAACGTCCTGACTTTC.

V usage is TRBV7-2 and J usage is TRBJ1-1; D is unclear. Deletions cut 2 bases from V and 7 bases from J, with 11 bases between. Germline V CDR1 and CDR2: SGHTA, FQGNSA. The CDR3 has 13 residues. The CDR3 reads CASSLKGRSEAFF. The CDR3 DNA sequence: TGTGCCAGCAGCTTAAAAGGAAGGAGTGAAGCTTTCTTT.

V is TRBV7-3 and J is TRBJ2-1, with 9 bases lining up with TRBD2. CDR3 size: 16 residues. V was clipped by 0 bases and J by 7 bases; unmatched bases: 7. Looked up from germline, CDR1 is SGHTA and CDR2 is FQGTGA. This CDR3 reads CASSLTSRGGSNEQFF. The CDR3 DNA reads as TGTGCCAGCAGCTTAACCTCGCGGGGGGGCAGTAATGAGCAGTTCTTC.

This rearrangement joins TRBV13 to TRBJ2-7; TRBD1 is a possible D gene (6 bases). The germline V gene has CDR1 PRHDT and CDR2 FYEKMQ (reference sequence). Trimming removed 3 bases from V and 7 bases from J, with 13 bases in between. This CDR3 spans 13 amino acids. CDR3 sequence (DNA): TGTGCCAGCAGCTTCGACAGGCTTGGTGAGCAGTACTTC. This codes for CASSFDRLGEQYF.

This clone was found a few times. The chain couples TRBV11-3 to TRBJ2-7, with a possible D match to TRBD1 (5 bases). This CDR3 is 13 amino acids long. Germline-derived CDR1 and CDR2 are SGHNT and YENEEA. Trimming left V 2 bases short and J 7 bases short, with 12 bases between. The chain's CDR3 is CASSLRQGGEQYF. CDR3 bases: TGTGCCAGCAGCTTACGGCAGGGTGGTGAGCAGTACTTC.

The chain joins TRBV6-5 to TRBJ2-7; perhaps TRBD1 as D (6 bases). The CDR3 loop spans 14 amino acids. The V gene's germline CDR1 is MNHEY and CDR2 SVGAGI. The V end lost 6 bases, the J end lost 5 bases, and 17 bases lay between the germline ends. The CDR3 nucleotides read TGTGCCAGCAGGGTGTATGGACAGTCCCACGAGCAGTACTTC. This translates into CASRVYGQSHEQYF.

The chain employs TRBV28 and TRBJ2-7, with TRBD2 matching 11 bases. The germline V gene encodes CDR1 MDHEN and CDR2 SYDVKM. The CDR3 sequence is 16 residues long. J was trimmed by 3 bases and V by 4 bases; bases with no gene match: 8. The CDR3 reads CASSSGSGRAHYEQYF. The CDR3 coding sequence is TGTGCCAGCAGTTCCGGTAGCGGGAGGGCCCACTACGAGCAGTACTTC.

The count of this clone is one. The genes are TRBV7-2 and TRBJ2-4; D is undetermined. The CDR3 totals 14 residues. Trimming removed 1 base at V and 8 bases at J, with 12 bases between. Per germline, CDR1 SGHTA and CDR2 FQGNSA. CDR3 coding DNA: TGTGCCAGCAGCTTAGTGGGTTCGGCGGACATTCAGTACTTC. As protein: CASSLVGSADIQYF.

This rearrangement joins TRBV7-9 to TRBJ1-1; D possibly corresponds to TRBD1 (5 bases). Germline values: CDR1 SEHNR, CDR2 FQNEAQ (reference sequence). The CDR3 sequence is 13 residues long. The ends were cut back, 5 bases at V and 4 bases at J, with 11 bases in the middle. CDR3 coding DNA: TGTGCCAGCAGCCTCTATCAGGGCACTGAAGCTTTCTTT. Residues: CASSLYQGTEAFF.

This clone was detected only once. J is TRBJ2-1 and V is TRBV4-3; TRBD2 is a possible D gene (6 bases). Germline lookup yields CDR1 LGHNA and CDR2 YSLEER. V was trimmed by 1 base and J by 6 bases, leaving 10 bases between them. This CDR3 is built from 14 residues. CDR3 DNA: TGCGCCAGCAGCCAAGTTCCCGGGGGCAATGAGCAGTTCTTC. Translating gives CASSQVPGGNEQFF.